This TCR beta chain is drawn from a study of blood T cells in healthy people across ages. Every donor contributed approximately 10 milliliters of peripheral blood by blood draw. Sample-barcoded 5' priming and a J-beta primer mix drove a second PCR of about 7 to 11 cycles. A 12-random-nucleotide template-switch adaptor tagged each cDNA molecule. TCRdb processed the 5' RACE reads anew with MiXCR; each CDR3 protein has one entry. This table has 780,000 or so distinct CDR3 sequences, roughly 25% appearing once. CDR1 SGHTA and CDR2 FQGNSA come from the germline V gene. The trim removed 2 bases at V and 13 bases at J, leaving 7 bases unmatched. The CDR3 consists of 12 residues. This sample also belongs to another study, concerning T cells of mothers and their children. That work contributes: Per mother, over 9.5 million TCR beta CDR3 reads were obtained; per child, roughly 2.8 million.

This chain links TRBV7-2 with TRBJ1-2; 7 bases map to TRBD1. The sequence derives from a boy younger than 18 in good health. The sample taken for sequencing was blood. CDR3 loop: CASSLMGQTPTF. The CDR3, as DNA: TGTGCCAGCAGCTTAATGGGACAGACCCCCACCTTC.